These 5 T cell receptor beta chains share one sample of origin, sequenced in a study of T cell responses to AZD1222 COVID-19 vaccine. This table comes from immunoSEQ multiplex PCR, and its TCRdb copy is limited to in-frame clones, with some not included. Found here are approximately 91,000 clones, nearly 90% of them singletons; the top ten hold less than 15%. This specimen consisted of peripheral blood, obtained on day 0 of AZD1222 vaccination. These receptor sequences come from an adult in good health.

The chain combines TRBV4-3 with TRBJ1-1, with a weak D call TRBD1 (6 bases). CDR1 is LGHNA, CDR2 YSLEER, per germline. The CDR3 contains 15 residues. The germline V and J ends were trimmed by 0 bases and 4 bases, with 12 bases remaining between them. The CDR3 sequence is CASSQDVNRATEAFF. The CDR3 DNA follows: TGCGCCAGCAGCCAAGATGTCAACAGGGCCACTGAAGCTTTCTTT.

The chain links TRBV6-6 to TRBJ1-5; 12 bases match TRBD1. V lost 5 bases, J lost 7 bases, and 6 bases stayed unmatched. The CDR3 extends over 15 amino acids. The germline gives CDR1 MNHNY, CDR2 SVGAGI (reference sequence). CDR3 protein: CASSTGTGGTQPQHF. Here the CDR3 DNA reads TGTGCCAGCAGTACGGGGACAGGGGGCACACAGCCCCAGCATTTT.

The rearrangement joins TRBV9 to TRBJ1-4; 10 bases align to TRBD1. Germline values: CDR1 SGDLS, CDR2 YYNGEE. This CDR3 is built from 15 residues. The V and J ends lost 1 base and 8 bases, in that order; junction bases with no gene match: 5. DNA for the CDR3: TGTGCCAGCAGCGTAACCGGGACAGGGGTCGAAAAACTGTTTTTT. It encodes CASSVTGTGVEKLFF. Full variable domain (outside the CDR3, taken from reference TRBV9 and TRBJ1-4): DSGVTQTPKHLITATGQRVTLRCSPRSGDLSVYWYQQSLDQGLQFLIQYYNGEERAKGNILERFSAQQFPDLHSELNLSSLELGDSALYFCASSVTGTGVEKLFFGSGTQLSVL.

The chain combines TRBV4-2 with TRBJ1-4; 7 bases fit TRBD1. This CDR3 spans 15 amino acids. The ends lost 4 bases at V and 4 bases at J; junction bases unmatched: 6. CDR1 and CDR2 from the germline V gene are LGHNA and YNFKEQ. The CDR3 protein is CASSRTRDSNEKLFF. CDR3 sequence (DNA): TGTGCCAGCAGCCGAACCCGGGACAGTAATGAAAAACTGTTTTTT.

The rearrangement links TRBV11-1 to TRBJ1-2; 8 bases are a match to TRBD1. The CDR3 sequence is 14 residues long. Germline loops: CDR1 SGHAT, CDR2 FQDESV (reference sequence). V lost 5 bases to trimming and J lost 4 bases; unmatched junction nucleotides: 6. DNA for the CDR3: TGTGCCAGCAGCGGCCGGACAGGGTTCTATGGCTACACCTTC. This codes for CASSGRTGFYGYTF. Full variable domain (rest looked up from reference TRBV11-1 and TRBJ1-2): EAEVAQSPRYKITEKSQAVAFWCDPISGHATLYWYRQILGQGPELLVQFQDESVVDDSQLPKDRFSAERLKGVDSTLKIQPAELGDSAMYLCASSGRTGFYGYTFGSGTRLTVV.